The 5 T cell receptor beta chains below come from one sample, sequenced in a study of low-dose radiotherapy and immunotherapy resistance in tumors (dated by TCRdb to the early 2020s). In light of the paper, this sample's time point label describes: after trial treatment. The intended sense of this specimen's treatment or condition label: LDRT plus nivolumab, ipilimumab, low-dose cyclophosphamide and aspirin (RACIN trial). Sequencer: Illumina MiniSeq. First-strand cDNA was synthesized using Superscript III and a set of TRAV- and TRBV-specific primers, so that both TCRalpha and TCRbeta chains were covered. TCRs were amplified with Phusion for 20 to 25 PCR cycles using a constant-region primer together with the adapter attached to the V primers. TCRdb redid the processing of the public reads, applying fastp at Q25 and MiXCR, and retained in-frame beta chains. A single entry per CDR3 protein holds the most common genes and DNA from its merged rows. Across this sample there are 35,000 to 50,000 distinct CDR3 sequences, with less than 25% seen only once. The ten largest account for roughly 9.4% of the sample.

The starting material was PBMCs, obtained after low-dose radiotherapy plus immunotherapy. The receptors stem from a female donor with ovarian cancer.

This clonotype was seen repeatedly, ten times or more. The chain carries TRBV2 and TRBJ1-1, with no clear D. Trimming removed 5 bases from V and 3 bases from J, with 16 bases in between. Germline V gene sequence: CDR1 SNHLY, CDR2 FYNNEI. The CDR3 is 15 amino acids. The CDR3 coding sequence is TGTGCCAGCAGTCGAGAGGGAGGGAGGTACACTGAAGCTTTCTTT. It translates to CASSREGGRYTEAFF.

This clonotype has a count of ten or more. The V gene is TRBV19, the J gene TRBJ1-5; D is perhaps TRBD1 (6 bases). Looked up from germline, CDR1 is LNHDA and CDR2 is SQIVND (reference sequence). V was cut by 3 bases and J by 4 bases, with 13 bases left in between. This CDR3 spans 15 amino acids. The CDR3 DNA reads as TGTGCCAGTAGTATTGGGGGGGCGTTTAATCAGCCCCAGCATTTT. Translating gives CASSIGGAFNQPQHF.

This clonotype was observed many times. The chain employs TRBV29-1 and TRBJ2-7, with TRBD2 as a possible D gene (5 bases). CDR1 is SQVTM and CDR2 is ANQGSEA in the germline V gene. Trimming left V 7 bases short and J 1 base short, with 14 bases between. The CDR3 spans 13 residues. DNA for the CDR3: TGCAGCGCTCAGACCCGGGATTCCTACGAGCAGTACTTC. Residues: CSAQTRDSYEQYF.

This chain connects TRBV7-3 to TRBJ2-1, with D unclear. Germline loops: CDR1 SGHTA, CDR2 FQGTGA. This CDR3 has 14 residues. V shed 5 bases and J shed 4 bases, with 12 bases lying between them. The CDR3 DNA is TGTGCCAGCAGCCGAGTAGCAGATTACAATGAGCAGTTCTTC. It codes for CASSRVADYNEQFF.

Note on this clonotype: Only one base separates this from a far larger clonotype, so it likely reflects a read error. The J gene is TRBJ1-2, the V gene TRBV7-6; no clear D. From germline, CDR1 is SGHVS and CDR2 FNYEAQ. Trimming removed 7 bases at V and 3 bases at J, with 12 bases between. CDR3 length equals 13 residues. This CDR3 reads CASTPDRYYGYTF. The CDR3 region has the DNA TGTGCCAGCACCCCGGACCGTTACTATGGCTACACCTTC.